The T cell receptor beta chain under discussion was sequenced for a study of T cells in Graves' hyperthyroidism and ophthalmopathy. Overall study findings and caveats: Most thyroid clonotypes that were expanded above 0.001 also turned up in blood. A model built on 13 V-J features separated ophthalmopathy from stable hyperthyroidism.

The TCR beta CDR3 regions underwent amplification using RNA transcripts as the source. Carried out on the TCR CDR3, a first-round RT-PCR used the HTBI primer set. Each CDR3 protein gets one entry after TCRdb re-called the multiplex PCR reads with MiXCR. The data hold roughly 700,000 distinct CDR3 sequences, with 17% observed a single time. This clonotype was found many times. Its antigen is not identified. Diagnoses used clinical symptoms, serum thyroxine and TRAb, thyroid ultrasound and orbital computed tomography. The PBMCs had their origin in 7.5 to 10 ml of fresh peripheral blood. This CDR3 has 16 residues. Germline CDR1 is MGHRA and CDR2 is YSYEKL. V was clipped by 1 base and J by 7 bases, with 19 bases between them.

Sequenced material: blood. This rearrangement joins TRBV4-1 to TRBJ2-5, with D perhaps matching TRBD1 (5 bases). The receptor's source is a man in his forties or fifties with Graves' hyperthyroidism. The CDR3 here is CASSQAMTAQAGTQYF. In nucleotides, the CDR3 is TGCGCCAGCAGCCAAGCCATGACAGCGCAGGCCGGGACCCAGTACTTC.